The 14 T cell receptor beta chains below were found in one sample sequenced in a study of cytomegalovirus exposure and HLA in healthy donors (dated by TCRdb to 2016 to 2017). Libraries came from the immunoSEQ multiplex PCR assay. As stored in TCRdb, this immuneACCESS dataset retains in-frame rearrangements with V and J assigned. A fraction of the clones does not appear; measured against another copy, unresolved V genes explain less than half of the discrepancy, and the remainder lacks a known reason. In all, the sample holds fewer than 100,000 clones, and approximately 91% of those were seen once. The leading ten clones occupy around 2.1% of the sample. The specimen sequenced was PBMCs. These receptor sequences come from a man aged 25-40 years in good health and CMV-seronegative.

The chain carries TRBV19 and TRBJ2-6; 8 bases align to TRBD1. The germline CDR1 and CDR2 sequences are LNHDA and SQIVND (reference sequence). V trimming: 5 bases; J trimming: 3 bases; junction bases outside the gene matches: 6. CDR3 length: 16 amino acids. The CDR3 protein is CASSGDRGLGANVLTF. The DNA of the CDR3 is TGTGCCAGTAGTGGAGACAGGGGTCTTGGGGCCAACGTCCTGACTTTC.

The count of this clone is one. The chain is built from TRBV19 and TRBJ1-2; a possible D gene is TRBD1 (6 bases). With 3 bases removed from V and 1 base from J, the gap between germline ends came to 6 bases. This CDR3 has 13 amino acids. The germline CDR1 and CDR2 sequences are LNHDA and SQIVND (reference sequence). The CDR3 nucleotides read TGTGCCAGTAGTATGGACAGTAACTATGGCTACACCTTC. Protein product: CASSMDSNYGYTF.

CDR3 nucleotides: TGTGCCATCAGTGAAAGTAAAGGACAGAACAATCAGCCCCAGCATTTT. This codes for CAISESKGQNNQPQHF. This chain uses TRBV10-3 with TRBJ1-5; D may be TRBD1 (6 bases). This CDR3 contains 16 residues. V was clipped by 3 bases and J by 3 bases, with 15 bases between them. CDR1 ENHRY and CDR2 SYGVKD come from the germline V gene.

The genes are TRBV4-1 and TRBJ2-3, with D uncertain. The ends were cut back, 0 bases at V and 0 bases at J, with 7 bases in the middle. The CDR3 is 15 amino acids. The germline CDR1 and CDR2 sequences are MGHRA and YSYEKL. CDR3 protein: CASSQEPRSTDTQYF. The CDR3 nucleotides are TGCGCCAGCAGCCAAGAACCTAGAAGCACAGATACGCAGTATTTT.

This clone has a handful of counts. The chain uses TRBV5-1 and TRBJ1-1; 7 bases are a match to TRBD1. Losses at the gene ends were 4 bases for V and 5 bases for J; bases not matched to a gene: 11. Germline values: CDR1 SGHRS, CDR2 YFSETQ. The CDR3 has 15 residues. CDR3 DNA: TGCGCCAGCAGCACCGCCCGACAGGGTCAGACTGAAGCTTTCTTT. This encodes CASSTARQGQTEAFF.

This chain connects TRBV2 to TRBJ1-5; 7 bases line up with TRBD1. Germline V CDR1 and CDR2: SNHLY, FYNNEI. J was trimmed by 10 bases and V by 5 bases; bases with no gene match: 8. This CDR3 has 13 amino acids. The CDR3, as DNA: TGTGCCAGCAGTAACAGGGGACTAGGTCCCCAGCATTTT. This translates into CASSNRGLGPQHF.

This sequence joins TRBV5-8 and TRBJ2-7; 7 bases are shared with TRBD2. The germline V gene has CDR1 SGHTS and CDR2 YDEGEE. Trimming cost V 2 bases and J 6 bases; bases outside gene matches: 8. The CDR3 covers 14 residues. In DNA form, the CDR3 reads TGTGCCAGCAGCTTATCGGGAGGAGGGCTCGAGCAGTACTTC. This encodes CASSLSGGGLEQYF.

The chain employs TRBV5-4 and TRBJ2-7; D is perhaps TRBD1 (5 bases). Trimming left V 4 bases short and J 4 bases short, with 15 bases between. Germline loops: CDR1 SGHNT, CDR2 YYREEE (reference sequence). This CDR3 comprises 14 residues. The CDR3 sequence is CASSGQGSPYEQYF. For the CDR3, the DNA is TGTGCCAGCAGCGGTCAGGGCAGCCCGTACGAGCAGTACTTC.

The chain is built from TRBV4-2 and TRBJ1-1; 7 positions agree with TRBD1. Per the germline V gene, CDR1 is LGHNA and CDR2 is YNFKEQ. The V gene end was trimmed by 3 bases and the J gene end by 0 bases; junction bases not matched to a gene: 1. CDR3 length: 14 residues. The CDR3 sequence is CASSQDRMNTEAFF. CDR3 nucleotide sequence: TGTGCCAGCAGCCAGGACAGGATGAACACTGAAGCTTTCTTT.

The chain carries TRBV9 and TRBJ2-7; D possibly corresponds to TRBD2 (5 bases). Per germline, CDR1 SGDLS and CDR2 YYNGEE. This CDR3 has 15 residues. The V end was cut by 0 bases, the J end by 1 base, with 11 bases between. The CDR3 sequence: CASSVDSRGSYEQYF. The CDR3 bases are TGTGCCAGCAGCGTAGACTCTCGGGGTTCCTACGAGCAGTACTTC.

For the CDR3, the DNA is TGTGCCAGCAGTGACGATTGGGAGACTGAAGCTTTCTTT. Its protein is CASSDDWETEAFF. The rearrangement joins TRBV6-4 to TRBJ1-1; D ambiguous. V was cut by 2 bases and J by 5 bases, with 9 bases left in between. The CDR3 extends over 13 amino acids. CDR1 is MRHNA and CDR2 is SNTAGT in the germline V gene.

The rearrangement uses TRBV29-1 and TRBJ1-4; D is ambiguous. Trimming took 5 bases from V and 5 from J, leaving 9 bases between them. The CDR3 covers 12 residues. The germline gives CDR1 SQVTM, CDR2 ANQGSEA. The CDR3 DNA reads as TGCAGCGTTTACAGCCAAAATGAAAAACTGTTTTTT. It codes for CSVYSQNEKLFF.

The chain carries TRBV27 and TRBJ1-6; the D gene is possibly TRBD1 (6 bases). The CDR3 runs 17 residues. From germline, CDR1 is MNHEY and CDR2 SMNVEV (reference sequence). The V gene lost 6 bases and the J gene lost 6 bases, with 21 bases spanning the gap. The CDR3 bases are TGTGCCAGCAGGACTCCCCTTGCCAGGGGATTTAATTCACCCCTCCACTTT. It specifies CASRTPLARGFNSPLHF.

The chain combines TRBV27 with TRBJ2-7, with 13 bases fitting TRBD2. The CDR3 sequence is 20 residues long. CDR1 MNHEY and CDR2 SMNVEV come from the germline V gene (reference sequence). Trimming took 6 bases from V and 6 from J; bases not matched to a gene: 23. The CDR3 bases are TGTGCCAGCAGATTAACTAGCGGGGGGGCGTCCCATACCTTACTTGTCGAGCAGTACTTC. This encodes CASRLTSGGASHTLLVEQYF.